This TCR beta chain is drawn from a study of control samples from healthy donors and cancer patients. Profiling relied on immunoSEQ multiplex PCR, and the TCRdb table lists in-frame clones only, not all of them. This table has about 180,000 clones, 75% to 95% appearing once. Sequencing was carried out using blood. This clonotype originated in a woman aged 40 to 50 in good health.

Here the CDR3 reads CASSLGPEALNYEQYF. For the CDR3, the DNA is TGCGCCAGCAGCTTGGGGCCCGAGGCCCTTAACTACGAGCAGTACTTC. The chain has TRBV5-1 and TRBJ2-7; D not certain. CDR1 is SGHRS and CDR2 is YFSETQ in the germline V gene. The length of the CDR3 is 16 residues. V was trimmed by 0 bases and J by 3 bases, leaving 16 bases between them.